The rows below give T cell receptor beta chains drawn from one sample of a study of T cell responses to AZD1222 COVID-19 vaccine. Assay used: immunoSEQ multiplex PCR; TCRdb lists only in-frame clones, some missing. This table has approximately 120,000 clones, 85% to 90% appearing once. The material sequenced was peripheral blood, taken on day 0 of MenACWY control vaccination. These receptors came from an adult in good health. Both conserved end residues are part of each CDR3. The order of the fields is clone size, D gene, J gene, V gene, CDR3 DNA, CDR3 protein. The D gene is left open where the match is weak. The size of a clone is reported for some rows only, either as once, few or many, or as a class for expanded clones.

-,-,TRBJ2-2,TRBV30,TGTGCCTGGGGGGTGATGGGGACCGGGGAGCTGTTTTTT,CAWGVMGTGELFF
-,-,TRBJ2-5,TRBV11-1,TGTGCCAGCAGCTTGGGTCAAGAGACCCAGTACTTC,CASSLGQETQYF
-,-,TRBJ2-4,TRBV19,TGTGCCAGTAAAGCCCGTGACGGAAACATTCAGTACTTC,CASKARDGNIQYF
-,TRBD2,TRBJ2-7,TRBV4-1,TGCGCCAGCAGCCACCCCTCCGGGACTAGCAACTCCGAGCAGTACTTC,CASSHPSGTSNSEQYF
-,TRBD1,TRBJ1-1,TRBV10-2,TGCGCCAGCACTATGACAGGGAAGAACACTGAAGCTTTCTTT,CASTMTGKNTEAFF
-,-,TRBJ1-1,TRBV21-1,TGTGCCAGCAGCGAACGTGGGGGCAGGGCGATTGACCCTGAAGCTTTCTTT,CASSERGGRAIDPEAFF
-,TRBD2,TRBJ2-1,TRBV5-1,TGCGCCAGCAGCAAAGGACTAGCGGACCTGTCCTACAATGAGCAGTTCTTC,CASSKGLADLSYNEQFF
-,-,TRBJ2-2,TRBV5-1,TGCGCCAGCAGCTCCAATCCGGCGAACACCGGGGAGCTGTTTTTT,CASSSNPANTGELFF
once,-,TRBJ1-3,TRBV30,TGTGCCTGGATTGGCTCTGGAAACACCATATATTTT,CAWIGSGNTIYF
-,-,TRBJ1-2,TRBV6-4,TGTGCCAGCAGTGTCCGTGAGGGGGGCAGAGATGGCTACACCTTC,CASSVREGGRDGYTF
once,-,TRBJ1-2,TRBV19,TGTGCCAGTAGTATAGATCATCTGGCCCCGCTGCCGGGCTATGGCTACACCTTC,CASSIDHLAPLPGYGYTF
many,-,TRBJ2-7,TRBV2,TGTGCCAGCAAGGTCTCCAGCGGATCTCCCTACGAGCAGTACTTC,CASKVSSGSPYEQYF
-,-,TRBJ2-7,TRBV18,TGTGCCAGCTCACCACCGCAGCCCTACGAGCAGTACTTC,CASSPPQPYEQYF
-,-,TRBJ2-2,TRBV18,TGTGCCAGCTCACCACCGATGGGGGCGGACACCGGGGAGCTGTTTTTT,CASSPPMGADTGELFF
-,-,TRBJ1-1,TRBV7-4,TGTGCCAGCAGCTTATCCTTTGGGACGGAAACTTTCTTT,CASSLSFGTETFF
-,-,TRBJ2-1,TRBV2,TGTGCCAGCACTAAGGGGGAGGGCCACAATGAGCAGTTCTTC,CASTKGEGHNEQFF
-,-,TRBJ1-2,TRBV6-5,TGTGCCAGCAGATATGGGGATGGCTACACCTTC,CASRYGDGYTF
-,TRBD1,TRBJ2-2,TRBV7-9,TGTGCCAGCAGCCTGGACGTACTGACAGGGTTTTCCGGGGAGCTGTTTTTT,CASSLDVLTGFSGELFF
-,-,TRBJ1-3,TRBV7-9,TGTGCCAGCGGCCTGCTGGCTGGAAACACCATATATTTT,CASGLLAGNTIYF
-,-,TRBJ2-7,TRBV7-3,TGTGCCAGCACCCAAAACGGGACCTACGAGCAGTACTTC,CASTQNGTYEQYF
once,-,TRBJ2-7,TRBV5-8,TGTGCCAGCAAACGAAGGAGCTCCTACGAGCAGTACTTC,CASKRRSSYEQYF
-,-,TRBJ1-5,TRBV27,TGTGCCAGCAGCATTGCTTCCGGTCAGCCCCAGCATTTT,CASSIASGQPQHF